These 4 T cell receptor beta chains share one sample of origin, sequenced in a study of T-cell reconstitution after alpha-beta-depleted transplantation in children. The authors prepared the TCRbeta library with unique molecular identifiers. TCRdb itself ran the PCR reads through MiXCR, one entry per CDR3 protein. The table has hundreds of thousands of distinct CDR3 sequences, 16% seen once. The sample in question was PBMCs from the stem cell graft donor, obtained from the stem cell graft. These receptors were taken from a human donor who donated a stem cell graft to a child with acute myeloid leukemia.

This clonotype has a count of ten or more. J is TRBJ2-7 and V is TRBV29-1; D is possibly TRBD1 (5 bases). V was pared by 6 bases and J by 0 bases, with 12 bases between. CDR1 is SQVTM, CDR2 ANQGSEA, per germline. This CDR3 has 13 residues. The CDR3 sequence: CSVRTGSSYEQYF. CDR3 nucleotides: TGCAGCGTAAGAACAGGAAGCTCCTACGAGCAGTACTTC.

This clonotype was counted many times. V and J are TRBV20-1 and TRBJ2-2, with 9 bases fitting TRBD2. CDR3 size: 15 residues. The germline V gene encodes CDR1 DFQATT and CDR2 SNEGSKA (reference sequence). V shed 2 bases and J 2 bases; nucleotides not matched to a gene: 3. CDR3 in amino acids: CSARSGGTNTGELFF. The CDR3 region has the DNA TGCAGTGCTAGAAGCGGGGGGACCAACACCGGGGAGCTGTTTTTT.

At least ten counts were recorded for this clonotype. The rearrangement links TRBV20-1 to TRBJ2-7; TRBD2 agrees at 7 bases. In germline, CDR1 is DFQATT, CDR2 SNEGSKA (reference sequence). V gave up 6 bases and J gave up 2 bases; unmatched junction bases: 7. The CDR3 length is 13 residues. CDR3 coding DNA: TGCAGTGCCCTCCTGGGAGGGGCCTACGAGCAGTACTTC. Amino acid sequence: CSALLGGAYEQYF.

In its sample, this clonotype was seen a few times. The rearrangement joins TRBV12-3 or TRBV12-4 to TRBJ2-5; 12 nucleotides match TRBD1. This CDR3 contains 15 residues. The junction had 7 bases not matched to a gene; V was cut back by 5 bases and J by 6 bases. The CDR3 sequence: CASSLGTGGAQTQYF. CDR3 sequence (DNA): TGTGCCAGCAGTCTCGGGACAGGGGGCGCGCAGACCCAGTACTTC.